A single sample gave rise to the 26 T cell receptor beta chains below, sequenced in a study of cytomegalovirus exposure and HLA in healthy donors. TCRdb's table, derived via immunoSEQ multiplex PCR, lists solely in-frame clones and lacks some. In the table there are roughly 45,000 clones, more than 85% of which are singletons. The specimen was PBMCs. Receptor source: a young man in good health and CMV-seronegative.

V is TRBV5-1 and J is TRBJ2-7; 9 nucleotides match TRBD1. The CDR3 has 14 amino acids. The J segment lost 4 bases and the V segment lost 1 base, leaving 3 bases of the junction unmatched. From germline, CDR1 is SGHRS and CDR2 YFSETQ. The DNA for the CDR3 is TGCGCCAGCAGCTTGCGACAGGGGGGATACGAGCAGTACTTC. Its protein is CASSLRQGGYEQYF.

This clone was seen once. The chain carries TRBV7-9 and TRBJ2-7; 7 bases align to TRBD2. The junction had 11 bases not matched to a gene; V was cut back by 5 bases and J by 4 bases. Germline V gives CDR1 SEHNR, CDR2 FQNEAQ (reference sequence). The CDR3 is 15 amino acids. The CDR3 bases are TGTGCCAGCAGCCCCCAGGCGGCGGGAGAGTACGAGCAGTACTTC. It encodes CASSPQAAGEYEQYF.

The CDR3 protein is CSASLNTEAFF. CDR3 bases: TGCAGTGCTAGCTTGAACACTGAAGCTTTCTTT. The chain joins TRBV20-1 to TRBJ1-1; D gene unclear. The CDR3 consists of 11 residues. V was trimmed by 3 bases and J by 0 bases, leaving 2 bases between them. Germline CDR1 reads DFQATT; CDR2 reads SNEGSKA (reference sequence).

The V gene is TRBV6-8, the J gene TRBJ1-1; possibly TRBD1 for D (5 bases). CDR1 and CDR2 (germline): MNHGY, SAAAGT. V dropped 6 bases and J dropped 4 bases, with 15 bases sitting between them. The CDR3 covers 14 residues. The CDR3 coding sequence is TGTGCCAGCAGCCATCGTCGGGGGGGCACTGAAGCTTTCTTT. Amino acid sequence: CASSHRRGGTEAFF.

The chain links TRBV2 to TRBJ1-5, with 8 bases aligning to TRBD1. Germline V CDR1 and CDR2: SNHLY, FYNNEI. Unmatched junction bases numbered 7, after V lost 6 bases and J lost 3 bases. This CDR3 is built from 15 residues. The DNA of the CDR3 is TGTGCCAGCAGCCCAGGGGGCGCGGACAATCAGCCCCAGCATTTT. It specifies CASSPGGADNQPQHF.

This rearrangement joins TRBV7-6 to TRBJ2-3; a weak D match, TRBD1 (6 bases). The CDR3 spans 13 residues. CDR1 is SGHVS and CDR2 is FNYEAQ in the germline V gene. Deletions cut 4 bases from V and 5 bases from J, with 10 bases between. This chain's CDR3 is CASSSDRLDTQYF. DNA for the CDR3: TGTGCCAGCAGCTCTGACAGGCTAGATACGCAGTATTTT.

The V call is TRBV10-3, the J call TRBJ2-2, with 9 positions matching TRBD2. Germline V gives CDR1 ENHRY, CDR2 SYGVKD. CDR3 length: 15 residues. V lost 6 bases and J lost 0; bases outside the gene matches: 2. DNA for the CDR3: TGTGCCATCAGCTCTAGCGGGGCGAACACCGGGGAGCTGTTTTTT. It codes for CAISSSGANTGELFF.

The table lists this clone with a few counts. The CDR3 reads CASRTLGQAPTNYGYTF. The CDR3 DNA is TGTGCCAGTAGGACACTTGGACAGGCTCCCACTAACTATGGCTACACCTTC. This chain uses TRBV19 with TRBJ1-2; 7 bases map to TRBD1. V shed 6 bases, J shed 0 bases, and the junction held 13 bases outside the gene matches. In germline, CDR1 is LNHDA, CDR2 SQIVND (reference sequence). The CDR3 spans 17 residues. Looking up the rest from reference TRBV19 and TRBJ1-2 gives the full variable domain: DGGITQSPKYLFRKEGQNVTLSCEQNLNHDAMYWYRQDPGQGLRLIYYSQIVNDFQKGDIAEGYSVSREKKESFPLTVTSAQKNPTAFYLCASRTLGQAPTNYGYTFGSGTRLTVV.

The V gene is TRBV5-1, the J gene TRBJ2-7; tentative D call: TRBD2 (5 bases). The CDR3 is 13 residues long. Germline CDR1 reads SGHRS; CDR2 reads YFSETQ. The V and J ends lost 4 bases and 4 bases respectively, with 12 bases between them. Here the CDR3 reads CASSPVGVYEQYF. The CDR3 nucleotides read TGCGCCAGCAGCCCGGTCGGGGTTTACGAGCAGTACTTC.

This chain connects TRBV25-1 to TRBJ1-1, with TRBD1 identical over 7 bases. V trimming: 7 bases; J trimming: 3 bases; junction bases outside the gene matches: 5. This CDR3 region has 13 residues. The germline gives CDR1 MGHDK, CDR2 SYGVNS. This CDR3 reads CASKTGDDTEAFF. The CDR3 nucleotides read TGTGCCAGCAAAACAGGGGACGACACTGAAGCTTTCTTT.

This clone was seen once. The chain is built from TRBV6-5 and TRBJ1-1; D might be TRBD1 (5 bases). The V end lost 4 bases, the J end lost 4 bases, and 16 bases lay between the germline ends. CDR1 and CDR2 from the germline V gene are MNHEY and SVGAGI. There are 15 residues in the CDR3. The DNA for the CDR3 is TGTGCCAGCAGTTCGCGGGGCTCGCTGGGCACTGAAGCTTTCTTT. As protein: CASSSRGSLGTEAFF.

The chain uses TRBV28 and TRBJ2-1; weak D call: TRBD2 (7 bases). The CDR3 runs 15 residues. V was trimmed by 6 bases and J by 4 bases, leaving 16 bases between them. Germline CDR1 reads MDHEN; CDR2 reads SYDVKM. The CDR3 loop is CASSLAEGGYNEQFF. DNA for the CDR3: TGTGCCAGCAGCTTAGCGGAGGGGGGGTACAATGAGCAGTTCTTC.

The chain uses TRBV5-6 and TRBJ2-6; no reliable D call. Trimming left V 1 base short and J 10 bases short, with 6 bases between. Looked up from germline, CDR1 is SGHDT and CDR2 is YYEEEE. CDR3 length: 12 amino acids. CDR3 sequence (DNA): TGTGCCAGCAGCTTGTTATCGAACGTCCTGACTTTC. Its translation: CASSLLSNVLTF. Complete variable domain (other parts from reference TRBV5-6 and TRBJ2-6): DAGVTQSPTHLIKTRGQQVTLRCSPKSGHDTVSWYQQALGQGPQFIFQYYEEEERQRGNFPDRFSGHQFPNYSSELNVNALLLGDSALYLCASSLLSNVLTFGAGSRLTVL.

The V gene is TRBV11-2, the J gene TRBJ2-3; D is unclear. CDR1 SGHAT and CDR2 FQNNGV come from the germline V gene. This CDR3 comprises 13 residues. V lost 5 bases to trimming and J lost 4 bases, with 10 bases between them. Written as DNA, the CDR3 is TGTGCCAGCAGCACAAACATACCAGATACGCAGTATTTT. It encodes CASSTNIPDTQYF. Variable domain in full (rest from reference TRBV11-2 and TRBJ2-3): EAGVAQSPRYKIIEKRQSVAFWCNPISGHATLYWYQQILGQGPKLLIQFQNNGVVDDSQLPKDRFSAERLKGVDSTLKIQPAKLEDSAVYLCASSTNIPDTQYFGPGTRLTVL.

The chain recombines TRBV19 with TRBJ2-2; D is possibly TRBD2 (5 bases). The CDR3 has 13 amino acids. Germline V CDR1 and CDR2: LNHDA, SQIVND (reference sequence). V was trimmed by 7 bases and J by 3 bases, leaving 9 bases between them. Written as DNA, the CDR3 is TGTGCCAGTACCCGGCGGGACACCGGGGAGCTGTTTTTT. Protein product: CASTRRDTGELFF.

J is TRBJ1-2 and V is TRBV29-1, with 9 bases matching TRBD1. The V and J ends lost 7 bases and 3 bases, in that order; junction bases with no gene match: 3. The CDR3 runs to 12 residues. The germline CDR1 and CDR2 sequences are SQVTM and ANQGSEA. For the CDR3, the DNA is TGCAGCGGTCGGACAGGGGACTATGGCTACACCTTC. Its protein product is CSGRTGDYGYTF.

The chain joins TRBV6-5 to TRBJ2-2, with TRBD1 as a possible D gene (6 bases). The CDR3 is 15 amino acids. Trimming took 2 bases from V and 4 from J, leaving 11 bases between them. Looked up from germline, CDR1 is MNHEY and CDR2 is SVGAGI. CDR3 protein: CASSYPQGGTGELFF. DNA of the CDR3: TGTGCCAGCAGTTACCCCCAAGGGGGCACCGGGGAGCTGTTTTTT.

The rearrangement uses TRBV7-3 and TRBJ2-3, with D tentatively TRBD1 (6 bases). The CDR3 totals 16 residues. Germline CDR1 SGHTA, CDR2 FQGTGA. Trimming took 3 bases from V and 0 from J, leaving 13 bases between them. The CDR3 nucleotides are TGTGCCAGCAGCTTCCTTGGGGGCGGAAGCACAGATACGCAGTATTTT. As protein: CASSFLGGGSTDTQYF. The full variable domain, with the rest looked up from reference TRBV7-3 and TRBJ2-3, is GAGVSQTPSNKVTEKGKYVELRCDPISGHTALYWYRQSLGQGPEFLIYFQGTGAADDSGLPNDRFFAVRPEGSVSTLKIQRTERGDSAVYLCASSFLGGGSTDTQYFGPGTRLTVL.

This clone has a single count. The chain links TRBV12-5 to TRBJ1-5, with 7 bases that match TRBD1. J was trimmed by 6 bases and V by 3 bases; bases with no gene match: 8. The CDR3 is made up of 15 amino acids. CDR1 is LGHNT and CDR2 is FRNRAP in the germline V gene. CDR3 region: CASGLAGGPGQPQHF. CDR3 coding DNA: TGTGCTAGTGGTTTAGCAGGGGGACCCGGTCAGCCCCAGCATTTT.

Notes on this clone: At one of its ends the junction is not consistent with the germline gene, which may arise from a read error. Other nucleotide sequences in the sample specify the same CDR3. The chain is built from TRBV5-1 and TRBJ1-1, with D uncertain. Germline V CDR1 and CDR2: SGHRS, YFSETQ. CDR3 length: 13 residues. CDR3 nucleotide sequence: TGTGCCAGCAGCTTATTTAGTGCGCTAGAAGCTTTCTTT. Residues: CASSLFSALEAFF.

The chain couples TRBV9 to TRBJ2-3; 13 nucleotides match TRBD2. The germline V gene encodes CDR1 SGDLS and CDR2 YYNGEE. Germline trimming cut 3 bases from V and 0 bases from J; bases unmatched to any gene: 7. The CDR3 runs 18 residues. The CDR3 here is CASSATSGRALSTDTQYF. CDR3 in DNA: TGTGCCAGCAGCGCAACTAGCGGGAGGGCCTTAAGCACAGATACGCAGTATTTT.

This chain links TRBV19 with TRBJ1-2; 8 bases fit TRBD1. This CDR3 has 14 amino acids. V gave up 8 bases and J gave up 8 bases; unmatched junction bases: 13. CDR1 LNHDA and CDR2 SQIVND come from the germline V gene (reference sequence). CDR3 residues: CASRSLSRGRGYTF. Written as DNA, the CDR3 is TGTGCCAGTCGTTCCCTGAGCAGGGGGCGCGGCTACACCTTC.

The rearrangement joins TRBV5-6 to TRBJ1-4, with D possibly being TRBD1 (5 bases). This CDR3 spans 16 amino acids. Germline loops: CDR1 SGHDT, CDR2 YYEEEE. V lost 4 bases and J 8 bases, leaving 21 bases between the germline ends. The CDR3 coding sequence is TGTGCCAGCAGCCCCACCGGGACTGCGCCCATCGAAAAACTGTTTTTT. Protein product: CASSPTGTAPIEKLFF.

The chain has TRBV19 and TRBJ1-6, with D possibly matching TRBD1 (6 bases). The CDR3 has 14 amino acids. CDR1 is LNHDA and CDR2 is SQIVND in the germline V gene (reference sequence). Deletions cut 5 bases from V and 6 bases from J, with 11 bases between. The CDR3 is CASSGRDINSPLHF. As DNA, the CDR3 is TGTGCCAGTAGTGGACGGGACATTAATTCACCCCTCCACTTT.

The chain recombines TRBV4-3 with TRBJ2-2; 9 bases map to TRBD2. The CDR3 runs 15 residues. The J segment lost 6 bases and the V segment lost 3 bases, leaving 5 bases of the junction unmatched. From germline, CDR1 is LGHNA and CDR2 YSLEER. The CDR3 region has the DNA TGCGCCAGCAGCCATAGCGGGGGTAGTTCCGGGGAGCTGTTTTTT. Protein product: CASSHSGGSSGELFF.

The chain carries TRBV5-4 and TRBJ2-7, with 9 bases fitting TRBD1. J lost 1 base, V lost 3 bases, and 5 bases had no gene match. Looked up from germline, CDR1 is SGHNT and CDR2 is YYREEE (reference sequence). CDR3 size: 15 residues. DNA of the CDR3: TGTGCCAGCAGCTCCGGGACAGGGCCTTCCTACGAGCAGTACTTC. Its protein product is CASSSGTGPSYEQYF. The full variable domain, with the rest looked up from reference TRBV5-4 and TRBJ2-7, is ETGVTQSPTHLIKTRGQQVTLRCSSQSGHNTVSWYQQALGQGPQFIFQYYREEENGRGNFPPRFSGLQFPNYSSELNVNALELDDSALYLCASSSGTGPSYEQYFGPGTRLTVT.